This T cell receptor (beta chain) came from a study of blood T cell repertoires in COVID-19. Authors' analysis steps: Estimation of nucleated cell counts was performed using reference gene primer amplification. The assay was immunoSEQ multiplex PCR, and TCRdb's table has in-frame clones only and misses some. V, J and clone size were drawn from that table, and D and trimming were deduced from the DNA. In the table there are a few hundred thousand clones, 75% to 90% of which are singletons. CDR1 and CDR2 from the germline V gene are LNHDA and SQIVND (reference sequence). CDR3 length: 14 amino acids. V was trimmed by 3 bases and J by 6 bases, leaving 12 bases between them. Participant age was roughly 18 to 90 years, and participants resided in fewer than 25 US areas.

The sequence was obtained from a woman aged 40 to 50 who had recovered from COVID-19. The chain links TRBV19 to TRBJ1-5, with no clear D. Sequencing was done on a sample of PBMCs or T cells enriched from blood (not recorded which). CDR3 coding DNA: TGTGCCAGTAGTATCCGGCGAGGAGGTCAGCCCCAGCATTTT. Amino acid sequence: CASSIRRGGQPQHF. The full variable domain, in which reference TRBV19 and TRBJ1-5 provide the parts outside the CDR3, is DGGITQSPKYLFRKEGQNVTLSCEQNLNHDAMYWYRQDPGQGLRLIYYSQIVNDFQKGDIAEGYSVSREKKESFPLTVTSAQKNPTAFYLCASSIRRGGQPQHFGDGTRLSIL.